This TCR beta chain is from a study of CD8 T cell repertoires and HIV-1 epitope variants. For the study at large: Equal numbers of autologous T cell-negative cells presented antigen to enriched T cells. Cultures ran around nine days, with IL-2, IL-7 and IL-15 added on days 3 and 7.

A word on this clone: Its antigen remains unidentified.

V lost 0 bases to trimming and J lost 3 bases, with 6 bases between them. The length of the CDR3 is 14 residues. The germline CDR1 and CDR2 sequences are SGDLS and YYNGEE. TCRdb's copy holds only in-frame clones and misses some; the assay was immunoSEQ multiplex PCR. The data contain roughly 5,600 clones, over 60% of them singletons. This clonotype was sampled from a male donor with HIV. Sequenced material: cultured CD8+ T cells derived from PBMCs. The V gene is TRBV9, the J gene TRBJ2-2; D might be TRBD1 (6 bases). The CDR3 region is CASSVGTDTGELFF. The DNA for the CDR3 is TGTGCCAGCAGCGTAGGGACAGACACCGGGGAGCTGTTTTTT.